This is a list of T cell receptor beta chains from one sample in a study of CD4 T cells in relation to SARS-CoV-2 and coronaviruses. Profiled with immunoSEQ multiplex PCR; TCRdb holds only in-frame clones, not every one. The data contain roughly 17,000 clones, around 77% of them singletons. For these TCRs, the target antigens are not known. The specimen sequenced was CD4+ T cells from PBMCs, cultured in vitro. The receptor source for this set is a human donor in good health. Each CDR3 is given with its conserved first and last residue.

v_call cdr3_aa
TRBV5-1 CASSQDRVGTEAFF
TRBV6-5 CASKAEQPQHF
TRBV21-1 CATPQGEHRGTGELFF
TRBV6-4 CASSGYGYGYTF
TRBV3-1/TRBV3-2 CASSPRGGADTQYF
TRBV18 CASSPFSVFRGSSYNEQFF
TRBV2 CASRDSGRAEELFF
TRBV28 CATGGPASGANVLTF
TRBV20-1 CSASTVVDAQSYEQYF
TRBV5-1 CASSTGRGQTDTQYF
TRBV3-1/TRBV3-2 CASNGGRDSYEQYF
TRBV6-2/TRBV6-3 CASSYNRGEKLFF
TRBV19 CASSGDRGTEQYF
TRBV10-3 CAISGGGLYGYTF
TRBV5-5 CASSLEGGPTEAFF
TRBV9 CASSVRSGGSYNEQFF
TRBV28 CASKVNNYEQYF